At least ten counts were recorded for the clone carrying this T cell receptor beta chain. The germline V and J ends were trimmed by 3 bases and 0 bases, with 12 bases remaining between them. Germline CDR1 and CDR2: DFQATT and SNEGSKA (reference sequence). This CDR3 is built from 14 residues. These data belong to a study of T-cell reconstitution after alpha-beta-depleted transplantation in children. The TCRbeta library was prepared with unique molecular identifiers. One entry per CDR3 protein, called by TCRdb with MiXCR from the PCR reads. The sample lists roughly 590,000 distinct CDR3 sequences, approximately 16% occurring once.

Sample: PBMCs from the stem cell graft donor, taken from the stem cell graft. This TCR was sampled from a human donor who donated a stem cell graft to a child with acute myeloid leukemia. The chain uses TRBV20-1 and TRBJ2-7; D gene unclear. In nucleotides, the CDR3 is TGCAGTGCTAGTCCCATAGGGTTCTCCTACGAGCAGTACTTC. Amino acid sequence: CSASPIGFSYEQYF.